The rows below give T cell receptor beta chains drawn from one sample of a study of T cell responses to AZD1222 COVID-19 vaccine. Sequencing used immunoSEQ multiplex PCR; TCRdb keeps in-frame clones, though not all of them. The sample shows approximately 150,000 clones, less than 95% of them seen only once. The sample consisted of peripheral blood, taken on day 0 of AZD1222 vaccination. The receptors originated from an adult in good health. Each CDR3 is given with its conserved first and last residue. D genes are given only for firm matches. Clone size appears in some rows only: once, few, many, or a class for an expanded clone.

J	size	V	D	CDR3
TRBJ2-2	-	TRBV29-1	-	CSVEGEQVTGELFF
TRBJ1-6	-	TRBV6-5	-	CASKEYFSYNSPLHF
TRBJ1-1	-	TRBV30	-	CAWSGVGNTEAFF
TRBJ1-4	-	TRBV29-1	-	CSAAGFLGEKLFF
TRBJ1-1	-	TRBV6-1	TRBD1	CASSDGQGVGNTEAFF
TRBJ1-1	-	TRBV5-1	-	CASNLDMNTEAFF
TRBJ1-1	-	TRBV9	-	CASSVAITEDLNTEAFF
TRBJ2-5	-	TRBV4-1	TRBD2	CASSQVGGAEETQYF
TRBJ2-2	-	TRBV27	-	CASTPQGTGELFF
TRBJ2-2	-	TRBV3-1/TRBV3-2	-	CASSHIRVTGELFF
TRBJ2-2	-	TRBV19	TRBD1	CASSGGTGDTGELFF
TRBJ1-1	-	TRBV30	-	CASEMGDENTEAFF
TRBJ1-2	-	TRBV29-1	-	CSVEDTWGYTF
TRBJ2-1	-	TRBV29-1	TRBD2	CSVVLAGVVYNEQFF
TRBJ2-1	-	TRBV5-6	TRBD2	CASSLLVGGSNEQFF
TRBJ2-3	-	TRBV10-3	TRBD2	CAILAGGPGDTQYF
TRBJ2-5	-	TRBV5-1	-	CASSEQAGQETQYF
TRBJ1-2	-	TRBV3-1/TRBV3-2	-	CASSQVRYGYTF
TRBJ1-5	-	TRBV7-2	-	CASSWGDQPQHF
TRBJ1-6	-	TRBV2	TRBD1	CAIGQGRNSPLHF
TRBJ2-3	-	TRBV9	TRBD2	CASSGLAGGSTDTQYF
TRBJ1-2	once	TRBV27	-	CASSTGKYYGYTF
TRBJ1-1	-	TRBV4-1	-	CASSQVAALEAFF
TRBJ1-4	-	TRBV7-6	TRBD1	CASSARQGQGEKLFF
TRBJ2-1	-	TRBV7-9	-	CASSLAPSVNNEQFF
TRBJ2-1	-	TRBV6-5	-	CASSYSTGSEQFF
TRBJ1-5	once	TRBV19	-	CASCVEQGHNSNQPQHF
TRBJ2-3	-	TRBV10-1	TRBD2	CAILKTSGKTKSDTQYF
TRBJ1-4	-	TRBV28	TRBD1	CASSLGDRDEKLFF
TRBJ1-1	-	TRBV27	-	CASSPRPLGATEAFF
TRBJ2-1	-	TRBV10-2	-	CASSETSGEQFF
TRBJ1-2	-	TRBV6-5	-	CATLPGQHYGYTF
TRBJ2-1	-	TRBV11-1	TRBD2	CASSVRDYFGNEQFF
TRBJ1-1	-	TRBV5-4	-	CASSLARQANTEAFF
TRBJ1-1	-	TRBV2	-	CASRREGSNTEAFF
TRBJ1-1	-	TRBV19	TRBD1	CASSPQQGSITEAFF
TRBJ2-1	once	TRBV10-3	TRBD2	CAISERLAGGYNEQFF
TRBJ2-3	-	TRBV10-2	TRBD2	CASKSGGGGSDTQYF
TRBJ1-1	-	TRBV11-2	TRBD1	CASSLEIRQGVIEPDTEAFF
TRBJ1-1	-	TRBV7-9	-	CASSGTPDTEAFF
TRBJ1-1	-	TRBV5-1	TRBD1	CASSQRQGARTEAFF
TRBJ2-2	-	TRBV5-6	TRBD1	CASSLRRTGYLDNTGELFF